The entry below gives a single T cell receptor beta chain sequence along with its context. Its antigen is not known. These data originate in a study of T cell responses to AZD1222 COVID-19 vaccine. Whole-study findings and limits: CD4 TCRs associated with vaccination spanned spike, dominating at 160-218 and 743-854. The breadth and depth of Spike-specific TCRs increased once two AZD1222 doses had been given.

Sequenced by immunoSEQ multiplex PCR; TCRdb stores in-frame clones only, minus some. This table holds roughly 180,000 clones, 91% found once. The V and J ends lost 3 bases and 4 bases respectively, with 13 bases between them. From germline, CDR1 is DFQATT and CDR2 SNEGSKA (reference sequence). This CDR3 has 14 amino acids. The chain is built from TRBV20-1 and TRBJ2-1; weak D call: TRBD1 (5 bases). This material consisted of peripheral blood, taken on day 0 of AZD1222 vaccination. This clonotype originated in an adult in good health. DNA of the CDR3: TGCAGTGCTAGTTCCGGACAAGGATACAATGAGCAGTTCTTC. It yields the protein CSASSGQGYNEQFF.